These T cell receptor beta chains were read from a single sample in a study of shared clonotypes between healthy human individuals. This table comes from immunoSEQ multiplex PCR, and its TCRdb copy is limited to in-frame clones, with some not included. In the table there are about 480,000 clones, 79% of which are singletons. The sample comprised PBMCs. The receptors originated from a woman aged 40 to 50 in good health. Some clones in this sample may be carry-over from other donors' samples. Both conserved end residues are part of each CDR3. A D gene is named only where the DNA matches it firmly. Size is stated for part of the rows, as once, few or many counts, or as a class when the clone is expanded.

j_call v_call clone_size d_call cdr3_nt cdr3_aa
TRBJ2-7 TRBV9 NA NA TGTGCCAGCAGCCCCTCCGGTATGGCCCCCTACGAGCAGTACTTC CASSPSGMAPYEQYF
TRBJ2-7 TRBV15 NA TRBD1 TGTGCCACCAGCAGAGCGGGACAGACCTACGAGCAGTACTTC CATSRAGQTYEQYF
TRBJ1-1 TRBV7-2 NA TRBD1 TGTGCCAGCAGCTTAAGGGGGCAACTGAACACTGAAGCTTTCTTT CASSLRGQLNTEAFF
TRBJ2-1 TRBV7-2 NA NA TGTGCCAGCAGTTTAAGACAGGCCCTAGGGAATCTACGCTACAATGAGCAGTTCTTC CASSLRQALGNLRYNEQFF
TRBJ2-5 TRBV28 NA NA TGTGCCAGCAGTGCCCCGCGCAATCGGGAGACCCAGTACTTC CASSAPRNRETQYF
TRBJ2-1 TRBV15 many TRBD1 TGTGCCACCAGCAGAGATCTACTGGACAGGACGTTTGAGCAGTTCTTC CATSRDLLDRTFEQFF
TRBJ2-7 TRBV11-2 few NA TGTGCCAGCAGCCCCCTCGGGGGTTCCTACGAGCAGTACTTC CASSPLGGSYEQYF
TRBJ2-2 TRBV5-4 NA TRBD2 TGTGCCAGCAGCTGGGACTACCAGGTAGCCGGGGAGCTGTTTTTT CASSWDYQVAGELFF
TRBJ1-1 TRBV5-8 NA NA TGTGCCAGCAGCTTGGGGGGTCAAGGCACTGAAGCTTTCTTT CASSLGGQGTEAFF
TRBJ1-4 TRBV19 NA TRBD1 TGTGCCAGTAGTAAGGACAGGGAGCGAGAAAAACTGTTTTTT CASSKDREREKLFF
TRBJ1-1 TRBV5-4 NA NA TGTGCCAGCAGCCTAGACAAGGTCACTGAAGCTTTCTTT CASSLDKVTEAFF
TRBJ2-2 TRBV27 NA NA TGTGCCAGCAGTCCAGGACTTACCGGGGAGCTGTTTTTT CASSPGLTGELFF
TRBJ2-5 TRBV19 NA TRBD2 TGTGCCAGTAGTATGGGAGGGCGACAAGAGACCCAGTACTTC CASSMGGRQETQYF
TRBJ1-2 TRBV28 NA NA TGTGCCAGCAGTTCTTTGGACTATGGCTACACCTTC CASSSLDYGYTF
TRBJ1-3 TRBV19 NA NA TGTGCCAGCCGAAACACAGGGGGAAACACCATATATTTT CASRNTGGNTIYF
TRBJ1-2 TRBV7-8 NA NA TGTGCCAGCAGCCCCGGGGGTCAACAGGGTGACTATGGCTACACCTTC CASSPGGQQGDYGYTF
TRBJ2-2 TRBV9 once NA TGTGCCAGCAGCGTAGCCGGAACAAACACCGGGGAGCTGTTTTTT CASSVAGTNTGELFF
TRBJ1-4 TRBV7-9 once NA TGTGCCAGCAGCGTGACAGATAATGAAAAACTGTTTTTT CASSVTDNEKLFF
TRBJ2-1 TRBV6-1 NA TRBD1 TGTGCCAGCAGTGAATGGGGACAGAGCTCCTACAATGAGCAGTTCTTC CASSEWGQSSYNEQFF
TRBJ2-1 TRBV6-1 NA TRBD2 TGTGCCAGCAGTTCCCTAGCGGGATCCTACAATGAGCAGTTCTTC CASSSLAGSYNEQFF
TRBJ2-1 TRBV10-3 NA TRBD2 TGTGCCATCAGGGCGACTAGCGGGGGGGTTTTGGAGCAGTTCTTC CAIRATSGGVLEQFF
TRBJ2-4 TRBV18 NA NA TGTGCCAGCTCACCGTTGTTCGAGGCCAAAAACATTCAGTACTTC CASSPLFEAKNIQYF
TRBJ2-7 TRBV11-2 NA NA TGTGCCAGCAGCCCGAATGGCGGGGAGCCTAGGTTC CASSPNGGEPRF
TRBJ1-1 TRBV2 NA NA TGTGCCAGCAGAGGGAAGACGAGTCGAGCAATTGGAGCTTTCTTT CASRGKTSRAIGAFF
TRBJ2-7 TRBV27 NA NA TGTGCCAGCAAGGGGACCCGAAGCTCCTACGAGCAGTACTTC CASKGTRSSYEQYF